The TCR beta chain described here comes from a study of blood T cells in healthy people across ages. The germline V gene has CDR1 SEHNR and CDR2 FQNEAQ (reference sequence). The CDR3 has 16 amino acids. With a J-beta primer mix and a sample-barcoded 5' primer, a second PCR ran roughly 7 to 11 cycles. Via MiXCR, TCRdb re-called the 5' RACE reads, giving one row per CDR3 protein. The data show about 1.8 million distinct CDR3 sequences, roughly 50% seen once. With respect to this clonotype: An end of the junction does not agree with germline; a read error may underlie this.

This sequence was found in a woman in her 40s in good health. The V call is TRBV7-9, the J call TRBJ2-3; 8 bases agree with TRBD1. The material sequenced was blood. DNA of the CDR3: TGTGCCAGCAGCTTGGACCCCGGGACAGGCACGGATACGCAGTATTTT. Translated, it gives CASSLDPGTGTDTQYF.